A single sample gave rise to the 14 T cell receptor beta chains below, sequenced in a study of blood T cell repertoires in COVID-19. Method: immunoSEQ multiplex PCR; TCRdb's copy keeps in-frame clones and lacks some. Among hundreds of thousands of clones listed, 83% were seen once. The sequenced sample consisted of PBMCs or T cells enriched from blood (not recorded which). These receptors originate from a woman in her forties or fifties who had been exposed to COVID-19.

CDR3 in amino acids: CATSRGDRGAPLHF. The CDR3 DNA follows: TGTGCCACCAGCAGAGGGGACAGGGGAGCACCCCTCCACTTT. The rearrangement joins TRBV15 to TRBJ1-6, with 10 bases matching TRBD1. The CDR3 loop spans 14 amino acids. Trimming took 1 base from V and 11 from J; bases not matched to a gene: 2. The V gene's germline CDR1 is LNHNV and CDR2 YYDKDF (reference sequence).

This sequence joins TRBV3-1 (or the pseudogene TRBV3-2) and TRBJ1-2; 7 bases are a match to TRBD1. V lost 4 bases and J lost 3; bases outside the gene matches: 8. The CDR3 is 15 residues long. In germline, CDR1 is LGHDT, CDR2 YNNKEL (reference sequence). The CDR3 spells CASSPSDREHYGYTF. The CDR3 DNA sequence: TGTGCCAGCAGCCCCTCCGACAGGGAGCACTATGGCTACACCTTC.

The genes are TRBV23-1 and TRBJ1-5; a weak D match, TRBD1 (5 bases). TRBV23-1 qualifies as an ORF whose function is uncertain. The CDR3 is 16 amino acids. V was cut by 8 bases and J by 0 bases, with 17 bases left in between. CDR3 nucleotides: TGCGCCAGCCGGGGGGGGTTTTCCGATAGCAATCAGCCCCAGCATTTT. It codes for CASRGGFSDSNQPQHF.

V gene TRBV9 combines with J gene TRBJ1-2; 9 bases align to TRBD1. Trimming removed 0 bases from V and 7 bases from J; junction bases left unmatched: 4. Germline V gene lookup returns CDR1 SGDLS and CDR2 YYNGEE. This CDR3 contains 14 residues. CDR3 sequence: CASSVATGGSGYTF. The CDR3 DNA is TGTGCCAGCAGCGTAGCTACAGGGGGCAGTGGCTACACCTTC. Complete variable domain (other parts from reference TRBV9 and TRBJ1-2): DSGVTQTPKHLITATGQRVTLRCSPRSGDLSVYWYQQSLDQGLQFLIQYYNGEERAKGNILERFSAQQFPDLHSELNLSSLELGDSALYFCASSVATGGSGYTFGSGTRLTVV.

This clone has ten or more counts. The chain employs TRBV6-1 and TRBJ1-3; a weak D match, TRBD1 (6 bases). V gave up 2 bases and J gave up 11 bases, with 16 bases separating them. The CDR3 consists of 14 residues. Germline CDR1 is MNHNS and CDR2 is SASEGT. The CDR3, as DNA: TGTGCCAGCAGTGAACTTGGACAGACAAGACCCATATATTTT. The encoded protein is CASSELGQTRPIYF.

This chain links TRBV5-1 with TRBJ2-1, with 9 bases identical to TRBD2. The CDR3 is 14 residues long. Unmatched junction bases numbered 3, after V lost 3 bases and J lost 5 bases. Per germline, CDR1 SGHRS and CDR2 YFSETQ. This chain's CDR3 is CASSSGLAHNEQFF. The CDR3, as DNA: TGCGCCAGCAGCTCGGGACTAGCTCACAATGAGCAGTTCTTC.

The J gene is TRBJ1-3, the V gene TRBV13; 9 nucleotides match TRBD1. From germline, CDR1 is PRHDT and CDR2 FYEKMQ (reference sequence). The V gene end was trimmed by 1 base and the J gene end by 3 bases; junction bases not matched to a gene: 7. The CDR3 has 17 amino acids. This CDR3 reads CASSLEGTGGYGNTIYF. CDR3 in DNA: TGTGCCAGCAGCTTAGAAGGAACAGGGGGCTATGGAAACACCATATATTTT. Based on the CDR3 plus reference TRBV13 and TRBJ1-3, the full variable domain is AAGVIQSPRHLIKEKRETATLKCYPIPRHDTVYWYQQGPGQDPQFLISFYEKMQSDKGSIPDRFSAQQFSDYHSELNMSSLELGDSALYFCASSLEGTGGYGNTIYFGEGSWLTVV.

The V gene is TRBV29-1, the J gene TRBJ2-1; TRBD2 agrees at 9 bases. V trimming: 4 bases; J trimming: 8 bases; junction bases outside the gene matches: 6. CDR1 SQVTM and CDR2 ANQGSEA come from the germline V gene. The CDR3 contains 13 residues. The CDR3 protein is CSVGGLARDEQFF. Written as DNA, the CDR3 is TGCAGCGTTGGGGGACTAGCCAGGGATGAGCAGTTCTTC.

The chain carries TRBV7-2 and TRBJ1-2; TRBD1 might be the D (6 bases). Trimming took off 9 bases at V and 1 base at J, with 24 bases between the two ends. Looked up from germline, CDR1 is SGHTA and CDR2 is FQGNSA. This CDR3 comprises 17 residues. The CDR3 coding sequence is TGTGCCAGAAGGGCAGGGGATACGGAGTCCTTTAACTATGGCTACACCTTC. Translation gives CARRAGDTESFNYGYTF.

V gene TRBV7-8 combines with J gene TRBJ2-7, with 8 bases aligning to TRBD1. Looked up from germline, CDR1 is SGHVS and CDR2 is FQNEAQ. The CDR3 contains 14 residues. V gave up 5 bases and J gave up 3 bases; unmatched junction bases: 6. CDR3 residues: CASSGITGGYEQYF. The CDR3, as DNA: TGTGCCAGCAGCGGAATTACAGGGGGCTACGAGCAGTACTTC.

The rearrangement uses TRBV19 and TRBJ2-2; the match to TRBD1 covers 9 bases. The CDR3 is made up of 14 amino acids. V lost 7 bases, J lost 3 bases, and 3 bases stayed unmatched. Germline CDR1 reads LNHDA; CDR2 reads SQIVND (reference sequence). DNA for the CDR3: TGTGCCAGTAATAGGGACAGGGACACCGGGGAGCTGTTTTTT. Amino acid sequence: CASNRDRDTGELFF. Filled out from reference TRBV19 and TRBJ2-2, the complete variable domain reads DGGITQSPKYLFRKEGQNVTLSCEQNLNHDAMYWYRQDPGQGLRLIYYSQIVNDFQKGDIAEGYSVSREKKESFPLTVTSAQKNPTAFYLCASNRDRDTGELFFGEGSRLTVL.

The V call is TRBV5-1, the J call TRBJ2-1, with TRBD1 identical over 7 bases. This CDR3 contains 15 residues. J gave up 5 bases and V 3 bases, and 8 bases lay outside the gene matches. Germline V gives CDR1 SGHRS, CDR2 YFSETQ. In nucleotides, the CDR3 is TGCGCCAGCAGCTGGAGACAGGGATTAGACAATGAGCAGTTCTTC. It yields the protein CASSWRQGLDNEQFF.

The chain employs TRBV30 and TRBJ1-3; TRBD1 matches 7 bases. CDR3 size: 15 residues. Losses at the gene ends were 2 bases for V and 1 base for J; bases not matched to a gene: 5. In germline, CDR1 is GTSNPN, CDR2 SVGIG (reference sequence). The CDR3 nucleotides read TGTGCCTGGAGTCAACAGGGGCTTTCTGGAAACACCATATATTTT. Encoded protein: CAWSQQGLSGNTIYF.

This clone was seen a single time. V is TRBV7-9 and J is TRBJ1-4; possibly TRBD1 for D (5 bases). Germline loops: CDR1 SEHNR, CDR2 FQNEAQ (reference sequence). The V and J ends lost 5 bases and 13 bases respectively, with 17 bases between them. This CDR3 region has 13 residues. The CDR3 sequence is CASSPPEQGILFF. The CDR3 nucleotides read TGTGCCAGCAGCCCCCCGGAGCAGGGCATACTGTTTTTT.